Detailed here is one T cell receptor beta chain. Its antigen is still unknown. The authors ran a second PCR of about 7 to 11 cycles using a sample-barcoded 5' primer and a J-beta primer mix. TCRdb re-derived calls from the 5' RACE reads in MiXCR, one entry per CDR3 protein. This table holds hundreds of thousands of distinct CDR3 sequences, roughly 64% found once. This CDR3 spans 12 amino acids. The data stem from a study of blood T cells in healthy people across ages. Study results and caveats: PBMCs went unsorted, and a conclusive naive versus antigen-experienced comparison was therefore prevented. Per million T cells, the diversity of TCR beta decreased roughly linearly as age advanced. With donor CMV status unknown, expanded clonotype changes were possibly confounded.

The rearrangement joins TRBV21-1 to TRBJ2-7. TRBV21-1 counts as a pseudogene. The receptor was isolated from a man under 40 in good health. The source material was blood. CDR3 bases: TGTGCCAGCCATACCCTTACCTACGAGCAGTACTTC. This gives the protein CASHTLTYEQYF.